The clone carrying this T cell receptor (beta chain) was seen ten or more times. The antigen is not known. Between roughly 18,000 and 1,100,000 sorted cells, with 10%, 30% or 50% RNA, yielded naive CD8 libraries. The CDR3 sequence is 15 residues long. With 0 bases removed from V and 3 bases from J, the gap between germline ends came to 11 bases. The germline CDR1 and CDR2 sequences are SGHRS and YFSETQ. The data were obtained in a study of molecular identifiers for immune sequencing clone quantification. Study-level points and caveats: Investigators reportedly could detect spiked Jurkat TCR RNA from one cell among 1.1 million or so naive cells.

MiXCR was run by TCRdb on the PCR reads, yielding one entry per CDR3 protein. This sample has about 100,000 distinct CDR3 sequences, with roughly a third found just once. This sequence originates from a human donor in good health. Some libraries in this study had Jurkat cell RNA spiked in. The chain employs TRBV5-1 and TRBJ2-3, with unresolved D. The source material was naive CD8+ T cells from blood, with Jurkat cell RNA spiked in. Subset of the sample: FACS-sorted CD8+CD4-CCR7+CD45RA+ naive T cells. The CDR3 sequence: CASSLGVDATDTQYF. CDR3 DNA: TGCGCCAGCAGCTTGGGCGTGGATGCAACAGATACGCAGTATTTT.